Below are 8 T cell receptor beta chains sequenced from a single sample in a study of OX40 agonist ivuxolimab in advanced cancers. The assay was immunoSEQ multiplex PCR, and TCRdb's table has in-frame clones only and misses some. The table records about 67,000 clones, 80% to 95% of them present only once. The sequences come from CD4+ or CD8+ T cells sorted from blood, collected in a trial of the OX40 agonist ivuxolimab. Receptors originate from an adult with an advanced solid tumor such as melanoma, head and neck, liver or kidney cancer.

The J gene is TRBJ2-2, the V gene TRBV9; D not certain. The CDR3 consists of 14 residues. Germline CDR1 reads SGDLS; CDR2 reads YYNGEE. Trimming cost V 0 bases and J 4 bases, with 7 bases left between them. In DNA, the CDR3 is TGTGCCAGCAGCGTAGAACCTCGCACCGGGGAGCTGTTTTTT. Residues: CASSVEPRTGELFF.

The gene calls are TRBV18 and TRBJ1-2, with D uncertain. This CDR3 is 14 amino acids long. Per germline, CDR1 KGHSH and CDR2 LQKENI. The ends were cut back, 2 bases at V and 3 bases at J, with 10 bases in the middle. CDR3 nucleotides: TGTGCCAGCTCACCAATGGAGGGTTACTATGGCTACACCTTC. It specifies CASSPMEGYYGYTF.

The chain has TRBV19 and TRBJ2-7; tentative D call: TRBD1 (6 bases). V was clipped by 5 bases and J by 7 bases, with 15 bases between them. The CDR3 is 13 residues long. Per the germline V gene, CDR1 is LNHDA and CDR2 is SQIVND (reference sequence). The CDR3 loop is CASSLGWQGEQYF. CDR3 sequence (DNA): TGTGCCAGTAGTCTCGGTTGGCAGGGGGAGCAGTACTTC.

The chain is built from TRBV28 and TRBJ2-3, with 9 positions matching TRBD2. The CDR3 totals 15 residues. Germline CDR1 reads MDHEN; CDR2 reads SYDVKM. Trimming at V came to 6 bases and at J to 2 bases, leaving 6 bases not matched to a gene. CDR3 sequence: CASRSPSGNTDTQYF. The CDR3 DNA reads as TGTGCCAGCAGGTCCCCTAGCGGGAACACAGATACGCAGTATTTT.

The chain employs TRBV29-1 and TRBJ2-1; D tentatively fits TRBD1 or TRBD2 (6 bases each). The CDR3 length is 14 residues. The germline V and J ends were trimmed by 7 bases and 5 bases, with 18 bases remaining between them. Germline CDR1 SQVTM, CDR2 ANQGSEA. CDR3: CSASGWGANNEQFF. CDR3 DNA: TGCAGCGCCTCAGGGTGGGGGGCTAACAATGAGCAGTTCTTC.

This chain joins TRBV2 and TRBJ2-7, with D hard to call. Germline CDR1 reads SNHLY; CDR2 reads FYNNEI. Trimming stripped 3 bases from V and 0 bases from J, with 12 bases between. This CDR3 has 15 residues. Written as DNA, the CDR3 is TGTGCCAGCAGTGATGGGCAGCCCGGCTCCTACGAGCAGTACTTC. It yields the protein CASSDGQPGSYEQYF. Filled out from reference TRBV2 and TRBJ2-7, the complete variable domain reads EPEVTQTPSHQVTQMGQEVILRCVPISNHLYFYWYRQILGQKVEFLVSFYNNEISEKSEIFDDQFSVERPDGSNFTLKIRSTKLEDSAMYFCASSDGQPGSYEQYFGPGTRLTVT.

The chain has TRBV18 and TRBJ1-2, with 9 bases fitting TRBD1. The V segment lost 1 base and the J segment 0 bases; nucleotides outside the gene matches: 3. CDR1 is KGHSH, CDR2 LQKENI, per germline. The CDR3 is 16 residues long. The CDR3, as DNA: TGTGCCAGCTCACCACGGACAGGGGACCCTAACTATGGCTACACCTTC. This gives the protein CASSPRTGDPNYGYTF. Together with reference TRBV18 and TRBJ1-2, the CDR3 gives the full variable domain: NAGVMQNPRHLVRRRGQEARLRCSPMKGHSHVYWYRQLPEEGLKFMVYLQKENIIDESGMPKERFSAEFPKEGPSILRIQQVVRGDSAAYFCASSPRTGDPNYGYTFGSGTRLTVV.

The genes are TRBV5-5 and TRBJ1-1; possibly TRBD1 for D (5 bases). Germline assignment: CDR1 SGHKS and CDR2 YYEKEE (reference sequence). Trimming took 3 bases from V and 1 from J, leaving 10 bases between them. The length of the CDR3 is 14 residues. The CDR3 spells CASSSRVTNTEAFF. The CDR3 nucleotides read TGTGCCAGCAGCTCCAGGGTAACGAACACTGAAGCTTTCTTT.